Following are 11 T cell receptor beta chains from one sample sequenced in a study of T cell changes during pregnancy in multiple sclerosis. Clones were read by immunoSEQ multiplex PCR, and TCRdb kept only the in-frame ones, dropping some. The sample carries approximately 70,000 clones, about 90% recorded once. The sample in question was CD4+ T cells from peripheral blood mononuclear cells, obtained before pregnancy. The receptors originated from a female donor with multiple sclerosis, enrolled in a pregnancy study.

V is TRBV25-1 and J is TRBJ2-7; maybe TRBD2 (7 bases). Per germline, CDR1 MGHDK and CDR2 SYGVNS. CDR3 length: 15 residues. V lost 4 bases to trimming and J lost 4 bases, with 17 bases between them. DNA for the CDR3: TGTGCCAGCAGTGCCCCCCTAGGGGGGGTATACGAGCAGTACTTC. Protein: CASSAPLGGVYEQYF.

V gene TRBV11-1 combines with J gene TRBJ2-1; possibly TRBD1 for D (5 bases). The V end lost 1 base, the J end lost 6 bases, and 16 bases lay between the germline ends. Germline V gene sequence: CDR1 SGHAT, CDR2 FQDESV (reference sequence). This CDR3 comprises 16 residues. In nucleotides, the CDR3 is TGTGCCAGCAGCTTAGTTTTGGCCAGGGTGGGCAATGAGCAGTTCTTC. Protein sequence: CASSLVLARVGNEQFF. The full variable domain, in which reference TRBV11-1 and TRBJ2-1 provide the parts outside the CDR3, is EAEVAQSPRYKITEKSQAVAFWCDPISGHATLYWYRQILGQGPELLVQFQDESVVDDSQLPKDRFSAERLKGVDSTLKIQPAELGDSAMYLCASSLVLARVGNEQFFGPGTRLTVL.

This sequence joins TRBV18 and TRBJ1-6, with 9 bases identical to TRBD1. The V gene end was trimmed by 3 bases and the J gene end by 7 bases; junction bases not matched to a gene: 7. Germline loops: CDR1 KGHSH, CDR2 LQKENI. The CDR3 length is 16 residues. The CDR3 protein is CASSPLRDRENSPLHF. DNA of the CDR3: TGTGCCAGCTCACCTCTTAGGGACAGGGAGAATTCACCCCTCCACTTT.

The gene calls are TRBV6-1 and TRBJ2-5; possibly TRBD1 for D (6 bases). The CDR3 is 13 residues long. The V gene lost 7 bases and the J gene lost 5 bases, with 14 bases spanning the gap. Looked up from germline, CDR1 is MNHNS and CDR2 is SASEGT. The CDR3 is CASIRSRGETQYF. CDR3 coding DNA: TGTGCCAGCATCAGAAGTAGGGGGGAGACCCAGTACTTC.

The chain carries TRBV5-1 and TRBJ2-7; 7 nucleotides agree with TRBD1. The CDR3 runs to 16 residues. In germline, CDR1 is SGHRS, CDR2 YFSETQ. J lost 0 bases, V lost 3 bases, and 9 bases had no gene match. The DNA for the CDR3 is TGCGCCAGCAGCTCTCAGGGGACAGACTTCTCCTACGAGCAGTACTTC. Protein: CASSSQGTDFSYEQYF.

CDR3 loop: CASSRLETSTDTQYF. In DNA, the CDR3 is TGTGCCAGTAGTCGACTAGAGACTAGCACAGATACGCAGTATTTT. V and J are TRBV19 and TRBJ2-3, with D tentatively TRBD2 (6 bases). Trimming stripped 5 bases from V and 0 bases from J, with 12 bases between. The CDR3 has 15 amino acids. CDR1 is LNHDA, CDR2 SQIVND, per germline (reference sequence).

This chain links TRBV5-6 with TRBJ1-2, with 11 bases matching TRBD1. CDR3 length equals 14 residues. Trimming removed 2 bases from V and 8 bases from J; junction bases left unmatched: 5. Germline-derived CDR1 and CDR2 are SGHDT and YYEEEE. Here the CDR3 reads CASSFGQGAWGYTF. CDR3 DNA: TGTGCCAGCAGCTTCGGACAGGGGGCGTGGGGCTACACCTTC. Full variable domain (outside the CDR3, taken from reference TRBV5-6 and TRBJ1-2): DAGVTQSPTHLIKTRGQQVTLRCSPKSGHDTVSWYQQALGQGPQFIFQYYEEEERQRGNFPDRFSGHQFPNYSSELNVNALLLGDSALYLCASSFGQGAWGYTFGSGTRLTVV.

This chain uses TRBV18 with TRBJ1-2; D is possibly TRBD1 (5 bases). This CDR3 region has 15 residues. The germline V and J ends were trimmed by 6 bases and 0 bases, with 14 bases remaining between them. Germline V gives CDR1 KGHSH, CDR2 LQKENI. CDR3 sequence: CASSRGHPANYGYTF. The CDR3 region has the DNA TGTGCCAGCTCCCGAGGACACCCGGCTAACTATGGCTACACCTTC.

The chain's CDR3 is CASSVQRGGRDTQYF. CDR3 in DNA: TGTGCCAGCAGTGTTCAGCGGGGGGGCAGAGATACGCAGTATTTT. The chain has TRBV6-1 and TRBJ2-3, with 10 positions matching TRBD2. Unmatched junction bases numbered 6, after V lost 4 bases and J lost 5 bases. The germline V gene has CDR1 MNHNS and CDR2 SASEGT. CDR3 size: 15 residues.

The rearrangement links TRBV2 to TRBJ2-5; TRBD1 agrees at 10 bases. Germline V lookup: CDR1 SNHLY, CDR2 FYNNEI. The CDR3 is 15 amino acids. With 6 bases clipped from V and 5 bases from J, the junction kept 9 bases outside the gene matches. CDR3 region: CASRDDRGRWETQYF. CDR3 DNA sequence: TGTGCCAGCAGGGACGACAGGGGGCGGTGGGAGACCCAGTACTTC.

The V call is TRBV7-6, the J call TRBJ1-3; possibly TRBD1 for D (6 bases). CDR1 SGHVS and CDR2 FNYEAQ come from the germline V gene. Trimming cost V 6 bases and J 5 bases, with 14 bases left between them. The CDR3 is 14 amino acids. Written as DNA, the CDR3 is TGTGCCAGCAGTTCCGGGGGGGGCCGAAACACCATATATTTT. This translates into CASSSGGGRNTIYF.